Following are 11 T cell receptor beta chains from one sample sequenced in a study of control samples from healthy donors and cancer patients. Assay used: immunoSEQ multiplex PCR; TCRdb lists only in-frame clones, some missing. The repertoire consists of approximately 69,000 clones, with over 85% occurring once and the leading ten covering 5% to 6.5%. Sequenced sample: PBMCs. These receptors originate from a man aged 55-75 years with colorectal cancer.

This sequence joins TRBV6-6 and TRBJ2-7; possibly TRBD2 for D (6 bases). The CDR3 sequence is 13 residues long. The V end was cut by 5 bases, the J end by 3 bases, with 11 bases between. CDR1 is MNHNY and CDR2 is SVGAGI in the germline V gene (reference sequence). Here the CDR3 DNA reads TGTGCCAGCAGTACGAGGCGGGGCTACGAGCAGTACTTC. Translation: CASSTRRGYEQYF.

This rearrangement joins TRBV4-3 to TRBJ1-4; D is ambiguous. CDR3 length equals 18 residues. The germline CDR1 and CDR2 sequences are LGHNA and YSLEER. Trimming removed 0 bases at V and 3 bases at J, with 17 bases between. CDR3 coding DNA: TGCGCCAGCAGCCAAGATGCCCCCTCCTTTCAGCCTAATGAAAAACTGTTTTTT. Protein sequence: CASSQDAPSFQPNEKLFF.

The chain employs TRBV19 and TRBJ2-1; TRBD2 is a possible D gene (7 bases). CDR3 length: 15 residues. In germline, CDR1 is LNHDA, CDR2 SQIVND (reference sequence). The germline V and J ends were trimmed by 6 bases and 4 bases, with 16 bases remaining between them. This chain's CDR3 is CASRSRGGLYNEQFF. The CDR3 nucleotides read TGTGCCAGTAGATCCCGCGGGGGCCTTTACAATGAGCAGTTCTTC.

This clone turned up a few times. This chain uses TRBV2 with TRBJ1-6; D not certain. The CDR3 runs to 15 residues. V was clipped by 2 bases and J by 9 bases, with 14 bases between them. The V gene's germline CDR1 is SNHLY and CDR2 FYNNEI. The CDR3 DNA reads as TGTGCCAGCAGTGAAAGTAAGGCTTCGGTTTCACCCCTCCACTTT. Its protein product is CASSESKASVSPLHF.

The V call is TRBV7-9, the J call TRBJ2-5; 7 bases align to TRBD1. The CDR3 runs 14 residues. The germline V gene has CDR1 SEHNR and CDR2 FQNEAQ (reference sequence). The V segment lost 5 bases and the J segment 3 bases; nucleotides outside the gene matches: 6. The CDR3 reads CASSPWTGKETQYF. In nucleotides, the CDR3 is TGTGCCAGCAGCCCATGGACAGGAAAAGAGACCCAGTACTTC.

V gene TRBV19 combines with J gene TRBJ1-5; 7 bases line up with TRBD1. Germline-derived CDR1 and CDR2 are LNHDA and SQIVND (reference sequence). CDR3 length equals 15 residues. V dropped 6 bases and J dropped 5; count of bases not matched to a gene: 10. The CDR3 is CASSASRDSDQPQHF. CDR3 sequence (DNA): TGTGCCAGTAGCGCGAGCCGGGACAGCGATCAGCCCCAGCATTTT.

This chain links TRBV19 with TRBJ2-2, with D unclear. This CDR3 has 14 amino acids. V lost 4 bases, J lost 2 bases, and 8 bases lay in between. Per the germline V gene, CDR1 is LNHDA and CDR2 is SQIVND (reference sequence). The CDR3 DNA reads TGTGCCAGTAGTAGGCGGACCAACACCGGGGAGCTGTTTTTT. Translating gives CASSRRTNTGELFF.

The V gene is TRBV6-6, the J gene TRBJ1-5; 8 bases agree with TRBD1. The CDR3 loop spans 16 amino acids. The germline V gene encodes CDR1 MNHNY and CDR2 SVGAGI (reference sequence). V lost 5 bases, J lost 10 bases, and 16 bases stayed unmatched. The CDR3 here is CASSLTPQGVSPPQHF. The CDR3 DNA sequence: TGTGCCAGCAGTCTTACCCCACAGGGGGTTTCCCCCCCCCAGCATTTT.

This clone appeared a single time. The chain joins TRBV2 to TRBJ2-3, with TRBD2 identical over 11 bases. The CDR3 runs 14 residues. CDR1 and CDR2 from the germline V gene are SNHLY and FYNNEI. V lost 9 bases and J lost 0; bases outside the gene matches: 2. CDR3 DNA: TGTGCCAGTCGACTAGCGGGGAGCACAGATACGCAGTATTTT. As protein: CASRLAGSTDTQYF.

V gene TRBV5-3 combines with J gene TRBJ1-2; no firm D call. TRBV5-3 is treated as an ORF (open reading frame) with a function not yet certain. The CDR3 contains 15 residues. Trimming cost V 4 bases and J 2 bases, with 15 bases left between them. DNA of the CDR3: TGTGCCAGAAGCCCGCCGGCGGAGAAAAACTATGGCTACACCTTC. Encoded protein: CARSPPAEKNYGYTF.

The V call is TRBV3-1 (or the pseudogene TRBV3-2), the J call TRBJ1-6; D uncertain. Germline lookup yields CDR1 LGHDT and CDR2 YNNKEL (reference sequence). The CDR3 loop spans 13 amino acids. V was pared by 4 bases and J by 9 bases, with 10 bases between. CDR3 in amino acids: CASSPVVGSPLHF. CDR3 nucleotides: TGTGCCAGCAGCCCGGTTGTCGGTTCACCCCTCCACTTT.